The next 27 T cell receptor beta chains were all read from a single sample in a study of shared clonotypes between healthy human individuals (dated by TCRdb to the early 2020s). For the CD8 naive samples, CD45RO-negative cells were positively selected for CCR7, yielding a CD45RA+CCR7+ population from which TemRA cells were excluded. The protocol used for the library was the immunoSEQ multiplex PCR assay. Entries here come from immuneACCESS through TCRdb and include only in-frame sequences with V and J called. Some clones fail to appear in such tables; in the studies checked, an unresolved V gene covers under half of the shortfall, and the cause of the remainder is unknown. In this sample the table shows about 580,000 clones, about 98% of which occur a single time. The ten largest clones take up 0.3% of the sample. Sequences were obtained from naive CD8+ T cells sorted from blood. The sample's cell subset or site, from its label and the paper: CD45RA+CCR7+. Source of these receptors: a man aged 25 to 40 in good health.

This chain connects TRBV11-2 to TRBJ2-7; TRBD1 matches at 9 bases. Germline assignment: CDR1 SGHAT and CDR2 FQNNGV. This CDR3 is built from 14 residues. With V trimmed by 2 bases and J by 2 bases, 1 base remained unmatched. The CDR3 is CASSLRDRAYEQYF. CDR3 sequence (DNA): TGTGCCAGCAGCTTAAGGGACAGGGCCTACGAGCAGTACTTC.

The chain carries TRBV7-8 and TRBJ2-1, with D tentatively TRBD1 or TRBD2 (5 bases each). V was pared by 5 bases and J by 2 bases, with 25 bases between. The V gene's germline CDR1 is SGHVS and CDR2 FQNEAQ. There are 19 residues in the CDR3. The CDR3: CASSDPAAGIGATYNEQFF. In DNA, the CDR3 is TGTGCCAGCAGCGACCCCGCAGCCGGGATCGGGGCTACCTACAATGAGCAGTTCTTC.

In nucleotides, the CDR3 is TGTGCCACCAGCAGTCACAGGGGGCGTGAAAAACTGTTTTTT. This translates into CATSSHRGREKLFF. This rearrangement joins TRBV15 to TRBJ1-4, with TRBD1 matching 9 bases. The ends lost 3 bases at V and 7 bases at J; junction bases unmatched: 3. Germline lookup yields CDR1 LNHNV and CDR2 YYDKDF (reference sequence). The CDR3 sequence is 14 residues long.

The chain combines TRBV19 with TRBJ2-7, with D tentatively TRBD1 (7 bases). This CDR3 region has 14 residues. Germline V lookup: CDR1 LNHDA, CDR2 SQIVND (reference sequence). V lost 7 bases, J lost 3 bases, and 16 bases lay in between. CDR3 nucleotides: TGTGCCAGTAACGATGCGGGACAGAACTACGAGCAGTACTTC. It specifies CASNDAGQNYEQYF.

This clone was observed a single time. The V gene is TRBV9, the J gene TRBJ2-3; no clear D. Germline V gene data show CDR1 as SGDLS and CDR2 as YYNGEE. V dropped 0 bases and J dropped 5 bases, with 13 bases sitting between them. This CDR3 spans 15 amino acids. This chain's CDR3 is CASSVATALGDTQYF. Here the CDR3 DNA reads TGTGCCAGCAGCGTAGCGACCGCCCTGGGAGATACGCAGTATTTT.

The rearrangement uses TRBV30 and TRBJ2-7; 11 nucleotides align to TRBD1. CDR1 is GTSNPN and CDR2 is SVGIG in the germline V gene (reference sequence). V lost 0 bases, J lost 5 bases, and 3 bases stayed unmatched. The CDR3 sequence is 14 residues long. The CDR3 DNA sequence: TGTGCCTGGAGTGTTGGACAGGGGGCAAACGAGCAGTACTTC. Translation gives CAWSVGQGANEQYF.

V usage is TRBV11-3 and J usage is TRBJ2-7, with a weak D call TRBD2 (5 bases). Trimming removed 2 bases from V and 2 bases from J, with 10 bases in between. The V gene's germline CDR1 is SGHNT and CDR2 YENEEA. This CDR3 contains 14 residues. DNA for the CDR3: TGTGCCAGCAGCTTAACATCCGGGGCCTACGAGCAGTACTTC. Encoded protein: CASSLTSGAYEQYF.

J is TRBJ2-1 and V is TRBV10-3; maybe TRBD1 (6 bases). The CDR3 is 13 residues long. Trimming left V 10 bases short and J 2 bases short, with 12 bases between. Per germline, CDR1 ENHRY and CDR2 SYGVKD. CDR3 protein: CASLGAAYNEQFF. For the CDR3, the DNA is TGTGCCAGCCTGGGGGCGGCCTACAATGAGCAGTTCTTC.

The chain couples TRBV7-9 to TRBJ1-2; TRBD1 aligns across 10 bases. The V and J ends lost 4 bases and 8 bases, in that order; junction bases with no gene match: 10. CDR1 is SEHNR, CDR2 FQNEAQ, per germline (reference sequence). The CDR3 covers 15 residues. CDR3 protein: CASSSAAGTGEGYTF. The DNA for the CDR3 is TGTGCCAGCAGCTCAGCAGCCGGGACAGGGGAAGGCTACACCTTC.

This sequence joins TRBV7-9 and TRBJ2-3; TRBD2 matches 12 bases. This CDR3 region has 19 residues. V lost 5 bases, J lost 3 bases, and 15 bases stayed unmatched. Looked up from germline, CDR1 is SEHNR and CDR2 is FQNEAQ (reference sequence). The CDR3 DNA is TGTGCCAGCAGCCCGGAGAATTTAGGACTAGCGGGAAATACAGATACGCAGTATTTT. This translates into CASSPENLGLAGNTDTQYF.

CDR3 protein: CASSHPQENSGNTIYF. The CDR3 coding sequence is TGTGCCAGCAGCCACCCACAGGAGAACTCTGGAAACACCATATATTTT. This chain links TRBV4-2 with TRBJ1-3; tentative D call: TRBD1 (5 bases). The CDR3 covers 16 residues. With 3 bases removed from V and 0 bases from J, the gap between germline ends came to 12 bases. From germline, CDR1 is LGHNA and CDR2 YNFKEQ.

V gene TRBV7-8 combines with J gene TRBJ2-7; D not certain. Germline V lookup: CDR1 SGHVS, CDR2 FQNEAQ. The V end lost 5 bases, the J end lost 5 bases, and 10 bases lay between the germline ends. The CDR3 has 12 amino acids. CDR3 loop: CASSVLSDEQYF. As DNA, the CDR3 is TGTGCCAGCAGCGTACTCAGTGACGAGCAGTACTTC.

This clone was detected only once. The gene calls are TRBV29-1 and TRBJ2-1; TRBD2 matches at 10 bases. This CDR3 has 15 residues. V was clipped by 5 bases and J by 2 bases; unmatched bases: 6. Per germline, CDR1 SQVTM and CDR2 ANQGSEA. As DNA, the CDR3 is TGCAGCGTTCCTCTAGCGGGAGTCCCCTACAATGAGCAGTTCTTC. This encodes CSVPLAGVPYNEQFF.

The rearrangement uses TRBV18 and TRBJ2-7, with TRBD1 identical over 8 bases. Germline assignment: CDR1 KGHSH and CDR2 LQKENI. Trimming removed 3 bases from V and 2 bases from J; junction bases left unmatched: 3. The length of the CDR3 is 14 residues. The CDR3 region is CASSPGQATYEQYF. The CDR3 DNA is TGTGCCAGCTCACCGGGACAGGCTACCTACGAGCAGTACTTC.

The chain links TRBV9 to TRBJ1-5; 7 bases match TRBD1. The V and J ends lost 3 bases and 4 bases, in that order; junction bases with no gene match: 4. The CDR3 is made up of 14 amino acids. The germline gives CDR1 SGDLS, CDR2 YYNGEE. CDR3 nucleotide sequence: TGTGCCAGCAGCGGCGACAGGGCAAATCAGCCCCAGCATTTT. This encodes CASSGDRANQPQHF.

V gene TRBV27 combines with J gene TRBJ2-7; possibly TRBD1 or TRBD2 for D (7 bases each). The CDR3 contains 16 residues. Trimming pared 5 bases from V and 4 bases from J, leaving 21 bases between. Germline V gene lookup returns CDR1 MNHEY and CDR2 SMNVEV (reference sequence). CDR3 in amino acids: CASSPGEGAFFYEQYF. As DNA, the CDR3 is TGTGCCAGCAGTCCCGGGGAGGGGGCGTTTTTTTACGAGCAGTACTTC.

The rearrangement uses TRBV5-1 and TRBJ2-3, with 11 bases that match TRBD2. This CDR3 region has 16 residues. Trimming cost V 4 bases and J 2 bases; bases outside gene matches: 6. Per germline, CDR1 SGHRS and CDR2 YFSETQ. The CDR3 loop is CASSEGTSGHTDTQYF. The DNA for the CDR3 is TGCGCCAGCAGCGAAGGGACTAGCGGTCACACAGATACGCAGTATTTT.

The chain combines TRBV19 with TRBJ1-1; D remains unclear. Germline V gene lookup returns CDR1 LNHDA and CDR2 SQIVND (reference sequence). CDR3 size: 11 residues. V lost 7 bases and J 9 bases, leaving 12 bases between the germline ends. CDR3 bases: TGTGCCAGTAAGGCGGGAATGAAAGCTTTCTTT. Translated, it gives CASKAGMKAFF. The full variable domain, rest sourced from reference TRBV19 and TRBJ1-1, is DGGITQSPKYLFRKEGQNVTLSCEQNLNHDAMYWYRQDPGQGLRLIYYSQIVNDFQKGDIAEGYSVSREKKESFPLTVTSAQKNPTAFYLCASKAGMKAFFGQGTRLTVV.

The chain carries TRBV29-1 and TRBJ1-2; TRBD1 matches at 8 bases. V trimming: 5 bases; J trimming: 0 bases; junction bases outside the gene matches: 2. The germline V gene has CDR1 SQVTM and CDR2 ANQGSEA. There are 13 residues in the CDR3. CDR3 in DNA: TGCAGCGTTCCAGGGGGCCCTAACTATGGCTACACCTTC. Encoded protein: CSVPGGPNYGYTF.

The chain joins TRBV4-3 to TRBJ1-1, with D unresolved. This CDR3 is 16 amino acids long. In germline, CDR1 is LGHNA, CDR2 YSLEER. Between the trimmed V and J ends, which lost 1 base and 1 base, there was a span of 13 bases. The CDR3 region is CASSQGKVGKNTEAFF. The CDR3, as DNA: TGCGCCAGCAGCCAAGGGAAGGTAGGCAAGAACACTGAAGCTTTCTTT.

A single count supports this clone. Other nucleotide sequences from this sample produce the same CDR3. The rearrangement joins TRBV9 to TRBJ1-5; D perhaps matches TRBD1 (5 bases). CDR3 length: 14 residues. Germline V gene lookup returns CDR1 SGDLS and CDR2 YYNGEE. Trimming removed 0 bases from V and 3 bases from J, with 7 bases in between. CDR3: CASSVEGNNQPQHF. Here the CDR3 DNA reads TGTGCCAGCAGCGTAGAGGGGAACAATCAGCCCCAGCATTTT.

This rearrangement joins TRBV30 to TRBJ2-1; 8 bases fit TRBD2. The CDR3 is 15 residues long. CDR1 GTSNPN and CDR2 SVGIG come from the germline V gene (reference sequence). V lost 3 bases, J lost 8 bases, and 12 bases stayed unmatched. In nucleotides, the CDR3 is TGTGCCTGGAGGGGAACTAGCGGCGTATGGGATGAGCAGTTCTTC. Protein product: CAWRGTSGVWDEQFF. The full variable domain, completed using reference TRBV30 and TRBJ2-1, is SQTIHQWPATLVQPVGSPLSLECTVEGTSNPNLYWYRQAAGRGLQLLFYSVGIGQISSEVPQNLSASRPQDRQFILSSKKLLLSDSGFYLCAWRGTSGVWDEQFFGPGTRLTVL.

The chain is built from TRBV6-5 and TRBJ2-1, with 12 nucleotides matching TRBD1. This CDR3 has 15 residues. Germline trimming cut 3 bases from V and 9 bases from J; bases unmatched to any gene: 6. The germline V gene encodes CDR1 MNHEY and CDR2 SVGAGI. CDR3 nucleotides: TGTGCCAGCAGTTATGGGACAGGGGGCGGGGGTGAGCAGTTCTTC. Protein product: CASSYGTGGGGEQFF.

V usage is TRBV7-6 and J usage is TRBJ2-1; D not resolved. Trimming stripped 4 bases from V and 6 bases from J, with 13 bases between. The CDR3 consists of 14 residues. The germline CDR1 and CDR2 sequences are SGHVS and FNYEAQ. In nucleotides, the CDR3 is TGTGCCAGCAGCTCCCGGTGGGGTCTCAATGAGCAGTTCTTC. It encodes CASSSRWGLNEQFF.

The chain employs TRBV5-8 and TRBJ2-1; 9 nucleotides line up with TRBD2. The CDR3 sequence is 14 residues long. Germline CDR1 is SGHTS and CDR2 is YDEGEE. Trimming removed 5 bases from V and 9 bases from J; junction bases left unmatched: 9. The CDR3, as DNA: TGTGCCAGCAGAGAGTTAGCGGGAGACGCTGAGCAGTTCTTC. It specifies CASRELAGDAEQFF.

This chain uses TRBV5-1 with TRBJ2-7, with a tentative D call TRBD2 (6 bases). V was trimmed by 0 bases and J by 3 bases, leaving 13 bases between them. CDR3 length: 15 residues. Germline CDR1 and CDR2: SGHRS and YFSETQ. CDR3 in amino acids: CASSLEVDYLYEQYF. CDR3 bases: TGCGCCAGCAGCTTGGAGGTGGACTACCTCTACGAGCAGTACTTC.

The V and J genes are TRBV4-1 and TRBJ2-1, with 13 nucleotides matching TRBD2. The J segment lost 7 bases and the V segment lost 4 bases, leaving 4 bases of the junction unmatched. Germline V gene sequence: CDR1 MGHRA, CDR2 YSYEKL. CDR3 length: 15 amino acids. CDR3 protein: CASSLLAGGPNEQFF. Written as DNA, the CDR3 is TGCGCCAGCAGCCTACTAGCGGGAGGGCCGAATGAGCAGTTCTTC.